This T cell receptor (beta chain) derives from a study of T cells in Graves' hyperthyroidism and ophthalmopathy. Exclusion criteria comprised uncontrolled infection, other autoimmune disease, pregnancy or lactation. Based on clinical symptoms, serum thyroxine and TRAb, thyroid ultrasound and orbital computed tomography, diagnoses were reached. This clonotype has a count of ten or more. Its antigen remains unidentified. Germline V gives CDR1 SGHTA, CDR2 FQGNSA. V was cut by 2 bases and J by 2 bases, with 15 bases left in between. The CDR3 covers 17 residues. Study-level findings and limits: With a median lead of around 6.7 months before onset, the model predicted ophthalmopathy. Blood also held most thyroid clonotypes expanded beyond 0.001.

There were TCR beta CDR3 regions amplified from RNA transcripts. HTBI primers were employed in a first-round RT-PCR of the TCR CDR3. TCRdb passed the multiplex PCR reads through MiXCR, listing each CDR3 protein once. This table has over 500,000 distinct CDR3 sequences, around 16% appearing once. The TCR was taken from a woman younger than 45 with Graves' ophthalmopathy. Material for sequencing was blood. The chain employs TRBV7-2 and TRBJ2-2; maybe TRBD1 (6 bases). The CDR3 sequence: CASSLPRGVSNTGELFF. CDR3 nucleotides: TGTGCCAGCAGCTTACCCAGGGGTGTATCCAACACCGGGGAGCTGTTTTTT.